This paragraph reports one T cell receptor (beta chain). Its cognate antigen is unknown. The CDR3 loop spans 14 amino acids. Deletions cut 6 bases from V and 2 bases from J, with 11 bases between. From germline, CDR1 is MNHNS and CDR2 SASEGT. The library targeted TCRbeta and was prepared with unique molecular identifiers. MiXCR, applied by TCRdb to the PCR reads, yields one record per CDR3 protein. The sample lists hundreds of thousands of distinct CDR3 sequences; roughly 24% were seen once. The data originate from a study of T-cell reconstitution after alpha-beta-depleted transplantation in children. General study points: From newly produced T cells came most of the T-cell counts and diversity one year after transplant. Several hundred expanded graft clones reportedly supplied alpha-beta T cells about two months after transplant.

This receptor was identified in a boy less than two years old who had a stem cell transplant for acute myeloid leukemia, so the T cells may come from the graft donor. This specimen consisted of PBMCs, mostly from graft donor cells, obtained 360 days after TCRalphabeta/CD19-depleted stem cell transplant. The genes are TRBV6-1 and TRBJ1-3; D gene ambiguous. CDR3 region: CASRDHSPGNTIYF. The CDR3 coding sequence is TGTGCCAGCAGGGACCACAGTCCTGGAAACACCATATATTTT.